This T cell receptor (beta chain) was recorded in a study of T cells in tuberculosis. Study-level background: PBMC were archived before or within 7 days of starting treatment.

The table came from immunoSEQ multiplex PCR; TCRdb's copy has only in-frame clones and leaves some out. The table records under 50,000 clones, around 94% of them present only once. Time point of the sample: new active TB diagnosis, blood taken before or within 7 days of starting treatment. Tuberculosis was confirmed by positive sputum smear and/or M. tuberculosis culture. V was trimmed by 5 bases and J by 0 bases, leaving 11 bases between them. Germline V gives CDR1 SGHAT, CDR2 FQNNGV. This CDR3 has 15 residues. The source is an adult with tuberculosis. Sequencing used PBMCs, obtained at tuberculosis diagnosis. J is TRBJ2-1 and V is TRBV11-2; D is possibly TRBD1 (6 bases). DNA for the CDR3: TGTGCCAGCAGCCCCACAGGGATCTCCTACAATGAGCAGTTCTTC. Translation gives CASSPTGISYNEQFF.